Each of the 31 T cell receptor beta chains below was sequenced from the same sample in a study of T cells after yellow fever vaccination. In TCRdb, the 5' RACE reads were re-called with MiXCR into one record per CDR3 protein. The sample gives fewer than 450,000 distinct CDR3 sequences, 7% to 9% of which show up once; 17% is in the top ten. This sample comprised PBMCs, obtained roughly 47 days after the first yellow fever vaccination. All receptors derive from a man aged 18-30 years who received the YFV17D yellow fever vaccine.

This clonotype showed up just a few times. The CDR3 sequence is CASSLRGRAYEQYF. The CDR3 region has the DNA TGCGCCAGCAGCTTGCGGGGGAGGGCCTACGAGCAGTACTTC. The J gene is TRBJ2-7, the V gene TRBV5-1; 7 nucleotides align to TRBD2. The CDR3 length is 14 residues. Per germline, CDR1 SGHRS and CDR2 YFSETQ. J lost 2 bases, V lost 1 base, and 3 bases had no gene match. Looking up the rest from reference TRBV5-1 and TRBJ2-7 gives the full variable domain: KAGVTQTPRYLIKTRGQQVTLSCSPISGHRSVSWYQQTPGQGLQFLFEYFSETQRNKGNFPGRFSGRQFSNSRSEMNVSTLELGDSALYLCASSLRGRAYEQYFGPGTRLTVT.

The chain has TRBV7-2 and TRBJ2-2; D tentatively reads TRBD1 or TRBD2 (5 bases each). CDR1 is SGHTA and CDR2 is FQGNSA in the germline V gene. CDR3 length: 17 amino acids. Trimming pared 4 bases from V and 1 base from J, leaving 16 bases between. In nucleotides, the CDR3 is TGTGCCAGCAGCTCACCCCGGGACCGAGTGAACACCGGGGAGCTGTTTTTT. Translation: CASSSPRDRVNTGELFF.

The CDR3 DNA sequence: TGTGCCAGCAGCGTAGCGGCAGGGGCTAATTCACCCCTCCACTTT. Translated, it gives CASSVAAGANSPLHF. The rearrangement joins TRBV9 to TRBJ1-6; tentative D call: TRBD1 (6 bases). The CDR3 has 15 amino acids. Trimming stripped 0 bases from V and 6 bases from J, with 10 bases between. The germline gives CDR1 SGDLS, CDR2 YYNGEE.

This clonotype occurred many times. The chain employs TRBV25-1 and TRBJ2-2; no firm D call. V was clipped by 6 bases and J by 2 bases, with 7 bases between them. The germline CDR1 and CDR2 sequences are MGHDK and SYGVNS. This CDR3 region has 13 residues. CDR3 sequence: CASRPINTGELFF. CDR3 sequence (DNA): TGTGCCAGCAGGCCCATTAACACCGGGGAGCTGTTTTTT.

This chain connects TRBV24-1 to TRBJ1-5, with 9 nucleotides matching TRBD1. The V gene's germline CDR1 is KGHDR and CDR2 SFDVKD. This CDR3 is built from 19 residues. With V trimmed by 4 bases and J by 6 bases, 18 bases remained unmatched. This chain's CDR3 is CATSENPGQGRKWTQPQHF. Here the CDR3 DNA reads TGTGCCACCAGTGAAAATCCGGGACAGGGTAGGAAATGGACTCAGCCCCAGCATTTT.

The rearrangement uses TRBV5-4 and TRBJ2-5; TRBD1 matches at 7 bases. CDR1 and CDR2 from the germline V gene are SGHNT and YYREEE (reference sequence). CDR3 size: 15 residues. The J segment lost 1 base and the V segment lost 4 bases, leaving 7 bases of the junction unmatched. The CDR3 DNA sequence: TGTGCCAGCAGCCTACGACAGGGCCCCCAAGAGACCCAGTACTTC. This gives the protein CASSLRQGPQETQYF.

The V gene is TRBV5-4, the J gene TRBJ1-1; possible D gene TRBD1, 5 bases. The V and J ends lost 0 bases and 3 bases respectively, with 6 bases between them. Germline assignment: CDR1 SGHNT and CDR2 YYREEE (reference sequence). This CDR3 region has 13 residues. CDR3 coding DNA: TGTGCCAGCAGCTTGGAGACAGACACTGAAGCTTTCTTT. It codes for CASSLETDTEAFF.

This clonotype was detected ten times or more. The V gene is TRBV25-1, the J gene TRBJ2-2; D may match TRBD1 or TRBD2 (5 bases each). V lost 1 base to trimming and J lost 7 bases, with 7 bases between them. Germline-derived CDR1 and CDR2 are MGHDK and SYGVNS. The CDR3 loop spans 13 amino acids. Written as DNA, the CDR3 is TGTGCCAGCAGTGAATCTGGGGGCGGGGAGCTGTTTTTT. Translated, it gives CASSESGGGELFF.

This clonotype occurred a few times. The V call is TRBV11-2, the J call TRBJ2-5; D might be TRBD2 (5 bases). Germline CDR1 SGHAT, CDR2 FQNNGV. This CDR3 region has 13 residues. V dropped 6 bases and J dropped 1 base, with 9 bases sitting between them. CDR3: CASSPDFQETQYF. The DNA for the CDR3 is TGTGCCAGCAGTCCGGACTTCCAAGAGACCCAGTACTTC.

The chain couples TRBV12-3 or TRBV12-4 to TRBJ2-2, with 8 bases identical to TRBD2. V trimming: 3 bases; J trimming: 7 bases; junction bases outside the gene matches: 7. This CDR3 is 15 amino acids long. The CDR3 DNA follows: TGTGCCAGCAGTTTGGGCGGGGGGCGGAACGGGGAGCTGTTTTTT. It codes for CASSLGGGRNGELFF.

The chain joins TRBV9 to TRBJ2-7; D unresolved. The germline gives CDR1 SGDLS, CDR2 YYNGEE. Trimming took off 9 bases at V and 6 bases at J, with 13 bases between the two ends. The CDR3 totals 11 residues. CDR3 nucleotide sequence: TGTGCCACGCCCCTTGGGCTCGAGCAGTACGTC. Translated, it gives CATPLGLEQYV.

In this sample, this clonotype turned up a few times. The CDR3 DNA reads as TGCGCCAGCAGCTTGGACGCTGCAGATACGCAGTATTTT. Encoded protein: CASSLDAADTQYF. The genes are TRBV5-1 and TRBJ2-3, with unresolved D. Germline V gene lookup returns CDR1 SGHRS and CDR2 YFSETQ. The CDR3 consists of 13 residues. V lost 0 bases to trimming and J lost 4 bases, with 6 bases between them.

This clonotype was observed a few times. The chain has TRBV19 and TRBJ1-2; D unresolved. Germline V gene lookup returns CDR1 LNHDA and CDR2 SQIVND (reference sequence). The germline V and J ends were trimmed by 6 bases and 8 bases, with 13 bases remaining between them. The CDR3 has 12 residues. The CDR3 DNA follows: TGTGCCAGTAGCCCTGGACTCCGAGGCTACACCTTC. Amino acid sequence: CASSPGLRGYTF.

In its sample, this clonotype was seen a few times. The gene calls are TRBV7-8 and TRBJ2-7, with 8 positions matching TRBD1. The V and J ends lost 5 bases and 2 bases, in that order; junction bases with no gene match: 5. The CDR3 length is 14 residues. In germline, CDR1 is SGHVS, CDR2 FQNEAQ. CDR3 nucleotide sequence: TGTGCCAGCAGCCAAGGGGACAGGACCTACGAGCAGTACGTC. It codes for CASSQGDRTYEQYV.

The table lists this clonotype with a few counts. This chain joins TRBV10-3 and TRBJ2-2, with a possible D match to TRBD1 (6 bases). The germline V gene has CDR1 ENHRY and CDR2 SYGVKD. V lost 6 bases and J lost 7, with 9 bases in between. This CDR3 spans 12 amino acids. CDR3: CAIREGDGELFF. In nucleotides, the CDR3 is TGTGCCATCAGAGAGGGGGACGGGGAGCTGTTTTTT.

The chain has TRBV12-3 or TRBV12-4 and TRBJ2-7; maybe TRBD2 (5 bases). V was shortened by 2 bases and J by 4 bases, with 12 bases between the two germline ends. There are 14 residues in the CDR3. CDR3 nucleotide sequence: TGTGCCAGCAGTTTACGCCCCCGGGGTTACGAGCAGTACGTC. Protein sequence: CASSLRPRGYEQYV.

This clonotype has more than one count but fewer than ten. The chain uses TRBV5-1 and TRBJ2-3, with TRBD2 matching over 8 bases. The CDR3 sequence is 15 residues long. Trimming cost V 8 bases and J 5 bases; bases outside gene matches: 13. Germline V gives CDR1 SGHRS, CDR2 YFSETQ. DNA for the CDR3: TGCGCCAGTTCCCTTCTAGCGGGCGTTAGAGATACGCAGTATTTT. Protein sequence: CASSLLAGVRDTQYF.

This clonotype was picked up a small number of times. The chain is built from TRBV5-5 and TRBJ1-5; D not resolved. CDR3 length equals 14 residues. Germline CDR1 and CDR2: SGHKS and YYEKEE (reference sequence). V lost 1 base and J 7 bases, leaving 12 bases between the germline ends. CDR3 in DNA: TGTGCCAGCAGCTTGTCCGGGGTTCAACAGCCCCAGCATTTT. Translating it yields CASSLSGVQQPQHF.

This clonotype was seen many times. The rearrangement joins TRBV5-4 to TRBJ2-3; 10 nucleotides align to TRBD2. J was trimmed by 8 bases and V by 5 bases; bases with no gene match: 17. Germline CDR1 and CDR2: SGHNT and YYREEE (reference sequence). There are 17 residues in the CDR3. The CDR3 sequence: CASSPPLAGADAGTQYF. The DNA of the CDR3 is TGTGCCAGCAGTCCACCGCTAGCGGGGGCAGATGCGGGTACGCAGTATTTT. The full variable domain, in which reference TRBV5-4 and TRBJ2-3 provide the parts outside the CDR3, is ETGVTQSPTHLIKTRGQQVTLRCSSQSGHNTVSWYQQALGQGPQFIFQYYREEENGRGNFPPRFSGLQFPNYSSELNVNALELDDSALYLCASSPPLAGADAGTQYFGPGTRLTVL.

The chain links TRBV7-2 to TRBJ1-5, with a weak D call TRBD1 (5 bases). The CDR3 covers 16 residues. The ends were cut back, 3 bases at V and 3 bases at J, with 15 bases in the middle. Germline V gene data show CDR1 as SGHTA and CDR2 as FQGNSA. The CDR3 DNA reads TGTGCCAGCAGCTTTGACAGCGCTTGGGACAATCAGCCCCAGCATTTT. Its translation is CASSFDSAWDNQPQHF.

This chain connects TRBV29-1 to TRBJ2-1; possible D gene TRBD1, 5 bases. The germline V gene has CDR1 SQVTM and CDR2 ANQGSEA. This CDR3 has 15 residues. The V gene lost 7 bases and the J gene lost 5 bases, with 21 bases spanning the gap. The CDR3 nucleotides are TGCAGCGCCCGAGTTGATAGTGGGGCCCACAATGAGCAGTTCTTC. As protein: CSARVDSGAHNEQFF.

The chain recombines TRBV18 with TRBJ2-5, with D possibly TRBD2 on 5 matching bases. The V gene's germline CDR1 is KGHSH and CDR2 LQKENI. The ends were cut back, 3 bases at V and 7 bases at J, with 15 bases in the middle. The CDR3 is made up of 14 amino acids. In DNA, the CDR3 is TGTGCCAGCTCACCCGGACTGCAAATGGGGACCCAGTACTTC. Translating it yields CASSPGLQMGTQYF. The whole variable domain, remainder taken from reference TRBV18 and TRBJ2-5, is NAGVMQNPRHLVRRRGQEARLRCSPMKGHSHVYWYRQLPEEGLKFMVYLQKENIIDESGMPKERFSAEFPKEGPSILRIQQVVRGDSAAYFCASSPGLQMGTQYFGPGTRLLVL.

Many counts were recorded for this clonotype. This chain links TRBV20-1 with TRBJ2-3, with D unresolved. CDR3 length equals 13 residues. Deletions cut 6 bases from V and 4 bases from J, with 14 bases between. The germline V gene encodes CDR1 DFQATT and CDR2 SNEGSKA (reference sequence). CDR3 sequence: CSAPDGFSDTQYF. The CDR3 DNA is TGCAGTGCCCCGGACGGGTTTTCAGATACGCAGTATTTT.

Only a few counts were recorded for this clonotype. The chain combines TRBV12-3 or TRBV12-4 with TRBJ2-5, with 9 bases identical to TRBD1. With 3 bases clipped from V and 1 base from J, the junction kept 9 bases outside the gene matches. The CDR3 has 17 residues. In DNA, the CDR3 is TGTGCCAGCAGTTTCGGGACAGGGAAAGGAGGCCAAGAGACCCAGTACTTC. Encoded protein: CASSFGTGKGGQETQYF.

The gene calls are TRBV6-2 or TRBV6-3 and TRBJ2-5; 8 positions agree with TRBD2. There are 12 residues in the CDR3. The germline gives CDR1 MNHEY, CDR2 SVGEGT. With V trimmed by 5 bases and J by 6 bases, 2 bases remained unmatched. CDR3 nucleotide sequence: TGTGCCAGCAGTCGGGGGGGCAAGACCCAGTACTTC. As protein: CASSRGGKTQYF.

The sample holds a few counts of this clonotype. V is TRBV4-3 and J is TRBJ2-3; D perhaps matches TRBD2 (7 bases). The CDR3 sequence is 15 residues long. V was pared by 0 bases and J by 6 bases, with 13 bases between. Germline lookup yields CDR1 LGHNA and CDR2 YSLEER. The CDR3 DNA follows: TGCGCCAGCAGCCAAGAGGGGGGGGCGACCGATACGCAGTATTTT. Translation: CASSQEGGATDTQYF.

The rearrangement links TRBV20-1 to TRBJ2-5; D ambiguous. Trimming pared 5 bases from V and 2 bases from J, leaving 21 bases between. Germline assignment: CDR1 DFQATT and CDR2 SNEGSKA (reference sequence). The CDR3 has 16 residues. CDR3 region: CSAHRGRSYKQETQYF. The CDR3 nucleotides read TGCAGTGCTCACAGAGGACGTAGTTACAAGCAAGAGACCCAGTACTTC.

This clonotype was counted a few times. This chain joins TRBV29-1 and TRBJ2-7; D ambiguous. CDR3 length: 12 amino acids. Trimming removed 1 base from V and 7 bases from J, with 11 bases in between. Germline CDR1 reads SQVTM; CDR2 reads ANQGSEA. The CDR3 sequence: CSVEVSATEQYV. CDR3 nucleotides: TGCAGCGTTGAAGTTTCCGCTACGGAGCAGTACGTC.

The chain carries TRBV20-1 and TRBJ1-2; D ambiguous. The CDR3 consists of 11 residues. From germline, CDR1 is DFQATT and CDR2 SNEGSKA (reference sequence). V was shortened by 6 bases and J by 2 bases, with 7 bases between the two germline ends. CDR3 DNA sequence: TGCAGTGCATTTGAAAACTATGGCTACACCTTC. The encoded protein is CSAFENYGYTF.

This rearrangement joins TRBV5-1 to TRBJ1-2; 7 bases fit TRBD1. The germline V gene has CDR1 SGHRS and CDR2 YFSETQ. This CDR3 has 14 amino acids. Germline trimming cut 1 base from V and 6 bases from J; bases unmatched to any gene: 6. DNA of the CDR3: TGCGCCAGCAGCTTGCGCAGGGGGGAAAATGGCTACACCTTC. Its translation: CASSLRRGENGYTF.

The rearrangement links TRBV5-1 to TRBJ2-7; D is possibly TRBD2 (5 bases). The CDR3 totals 13 residues. V dropped 5 bases and J dropped 5 bases, with 14 bases sitting between them. From germline, CDR1 is SGHRS and CDR2 YFSETQ. The CDR3 reads CASRRLQWDEQYF. The CDR3 DNA sequence: TGCGCCAGCAGACGACTACAGTGGGACGAGCAGTACTTC.